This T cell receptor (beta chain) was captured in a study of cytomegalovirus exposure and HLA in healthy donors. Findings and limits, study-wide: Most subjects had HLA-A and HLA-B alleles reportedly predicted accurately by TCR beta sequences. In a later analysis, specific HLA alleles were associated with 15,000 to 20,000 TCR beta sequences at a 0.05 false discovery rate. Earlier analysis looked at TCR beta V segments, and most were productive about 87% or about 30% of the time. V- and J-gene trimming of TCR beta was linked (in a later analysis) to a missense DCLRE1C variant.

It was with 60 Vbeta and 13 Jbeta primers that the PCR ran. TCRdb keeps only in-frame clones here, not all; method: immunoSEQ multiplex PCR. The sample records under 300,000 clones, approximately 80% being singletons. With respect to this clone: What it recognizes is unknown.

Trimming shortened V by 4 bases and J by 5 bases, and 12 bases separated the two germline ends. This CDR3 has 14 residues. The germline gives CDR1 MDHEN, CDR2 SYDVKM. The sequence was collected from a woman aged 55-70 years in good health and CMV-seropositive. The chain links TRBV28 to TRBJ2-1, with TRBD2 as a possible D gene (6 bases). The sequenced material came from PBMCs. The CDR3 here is CASSYSGLNNEQFF. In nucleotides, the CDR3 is TGTGCCAGCAGTTATAGCGGCCTGAACAATGAGCAGTTCTTC.